This TCR beta chain was identified during a study of PD-1 blockade in mismatch repair-deficient tumors. Using immunoSEQ multiplex PCR, the repertoire was profiled, and TCRdb retains in-frame clones only, with some absent. The sample contains under 85,000 clones, approximately 80% of which appear only once. Germline values: CDR1 SGHRS, CDR2 YFSETQ. There are 14 residues in the CDR3. Trimming removed 4 bases from V and 12 bases from J, with 19 bases in between. The source material was peripheral blood, sampled 2 weeks after starting pembrolizumab. The sequence derives from an adult with mismatch repair-deficient cancer. The rearrangement joins TRBV5-1 to TRBJ1-4, with D uncertain. The CDR3 DNA reads as TGCGCCAGCAGCCTGTCGGTCGGAAATTCGGAACTGTTTTTT. It yields the protein CASSLSVGNSELFF.